The entry below gives a single T cell receptor (beta chain) sequence along with its context. This record belongs to a study of cytomegalovirus exposure and HLA in healthy donors. Vbeta (60) and Jbeta (13) primers were used in the PCR. Assay used: immunoSEQ multiplex PCR; TCRdb lists only in-frame clones, some missing. The sample lists 200,000 or so clones, 76% occurring once. Germline V gene lookup returns CDR1 SEHNR and CDR2 FQNEAQ (reference sequence). V lost 8 bases and J lost 5, with 16 bases in between. The CDR3 totals 14 residues. The sample consisted of PBMCs. The chain has TRBV7-9 and TRBJ2-1; possible D gene TRBD1, 6 bases. The clonotype was recovered from a man between 18 and 35 years old in good health and CMV-seronegative. This CDR3 reads CASYGQSFDNEQFF. The CDR3 DNA is TGTGCCAGCTACGGACAGAGTTTTGACAATGAGCAGTTCTTC.